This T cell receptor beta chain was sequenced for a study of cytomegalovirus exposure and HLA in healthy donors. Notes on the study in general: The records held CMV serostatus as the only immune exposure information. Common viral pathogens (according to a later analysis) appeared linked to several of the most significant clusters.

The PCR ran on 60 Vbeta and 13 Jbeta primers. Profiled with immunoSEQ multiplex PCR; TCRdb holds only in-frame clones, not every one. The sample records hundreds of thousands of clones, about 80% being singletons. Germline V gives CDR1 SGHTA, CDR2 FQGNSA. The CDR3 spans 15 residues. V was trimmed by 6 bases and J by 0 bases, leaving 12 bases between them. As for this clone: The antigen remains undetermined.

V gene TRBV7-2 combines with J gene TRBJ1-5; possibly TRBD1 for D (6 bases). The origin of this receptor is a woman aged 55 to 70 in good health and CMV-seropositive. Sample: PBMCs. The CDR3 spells CASRSGTTSNQPQHF. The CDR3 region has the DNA TGTGCCAGCAGGTCCGGGACAACTAGCAATCAGCCCCAGCATTTT.